The T cell receptor beta chain under discussion was sequenced for a study of blood T cell repertoires in COVID-19. About the research overall: From the United States, Italy and Spain came samples of acute and convalescent COVID-19. T cells, B-cell-depleted T cells, or PBMCs provided the cDNA or gDNA that served as material.

As processed by the authors: Amplifying reference gene primers gave estimates of nucleated cell counts. Profiled with immunoSEQ multiplex PCR; TCRdb holds only in-frame clones, not every one. V and J calls and clone size are copied from that table; D and trimming were computed from the DNA. The repertoire includes 110,000 or so clones, approximately 87% of them detected once, and about 7.4% sits in the top ten. The V and J ends lost 3 bases and 3 bases respectively, with 11 bases between them. Germline V CDR1 and CDR2: MGHDK, SYGVNS. This CDR3 has 14 residues. The sample was peripheral blood. The rearrangement joins TRBV25-1 to TRBJ2-5, with D possibly being TRBD1 (6 bases). This clonotype originated in a man in his sixties or seventies who had recovered from COVID-19. Here the CDR3 DNA reads TGTGCCAGCAGTGATCTTACAGGGAAAGAGACCCAGTACTTC. Its translation: CASSDLTGKETQYF. The whole variable domain, filled in from reference TRBV25-1 and TRBJ2-5, reads EADIYQTPRYLVIGTGKKITLECSQTMGHDKMYWYQQDPGMELHLIHYSYGVNSTEKGDLSSESTVSRIRTEHFPLTLESARPSHTSQYLCASSDLTGKETQYFGPGTRLLVL.